The entry that follows covers one T cell receptor beta chain sequence. This sample was included in a study of blood T cell repertoires in COVID-19. Study-wide background: T cells, B-cell-depleted T cells, or PBMCs supplied cDNA or gDNA.

CDR3 size: 14 residues. Trimming removed 4 bases from V and 4 bases from J, with 13 bases in between. Germline CDR1 is MGHRA and CDR2 is YSYEKL. Sequencing was performed with immunoSEQ multiplex PCR; in TCRdb, only in-frame clones are kept and a portion is missing. The top ten clones hold 27% of a sample with about 230,000 clones, roughly 83% of them seen once. The sequencing sample was made of peripheral blood. The V gene is TRBV4-1, the J gene TRBJ1-1; tentative D call: TRBD1 (5 bases). The TCR comes from a man aged 40-50 years with acute or convalescent COVID-19. The CDR3: CASSPRRGVTEAFF. The CDR3 bases are TGCGCCAGCAGCCCCAGGCGGGGGGTCACTGAAGCTTTCTTT.